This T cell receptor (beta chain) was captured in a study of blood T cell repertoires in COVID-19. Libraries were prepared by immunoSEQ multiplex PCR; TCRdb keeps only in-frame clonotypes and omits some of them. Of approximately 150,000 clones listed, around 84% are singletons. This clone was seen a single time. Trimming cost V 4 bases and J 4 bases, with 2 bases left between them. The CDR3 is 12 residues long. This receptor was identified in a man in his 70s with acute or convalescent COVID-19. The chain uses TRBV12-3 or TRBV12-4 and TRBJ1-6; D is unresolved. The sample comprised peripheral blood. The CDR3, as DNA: TGTGCCAGCAGTTCGTATAATTCACCCCTCCACTTT. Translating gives CASSSYNSPLHF.